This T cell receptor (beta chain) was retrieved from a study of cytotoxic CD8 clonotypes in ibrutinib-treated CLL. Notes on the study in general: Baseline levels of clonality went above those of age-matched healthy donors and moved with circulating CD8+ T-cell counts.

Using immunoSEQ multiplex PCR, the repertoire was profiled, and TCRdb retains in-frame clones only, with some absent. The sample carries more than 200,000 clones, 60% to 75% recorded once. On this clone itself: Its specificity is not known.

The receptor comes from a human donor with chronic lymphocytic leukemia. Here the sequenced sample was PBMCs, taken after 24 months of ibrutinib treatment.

The CDR3 coding sequence is TGTGCCAGCAGCCGAAAAGGTGAGAATGAGCAGTTCTTC. Translated: CASSRKGENEQFF. This rearrangement joins TRBV4-2 to TRBJ2-1; the D is unclear. The germline V gene has CDR1 LGHNA and CDR2 YNFKEQ. Trimming removed 4 bases from V and 7 bases from J, with 11 bases in between. This CDR3 region has 13 residues.